This T cell receptor (beta chain) is from a study of control samples from healthy donors and cancer patients. Per germline, CDR1 MNHEY and CDR2 SVGAGI. J lost 5 bases, V lost 5 bases, and 6 bases had no gene match. The CDR3 has 15 amino acids. Clones were read by immunoSEQ multiplex PCR, and TCRdb kept only the in-frame ones, dropping some. The profile shows fewer than 110,000 clones, 75% to 90% of them singletons. V and J are TRBV6-5 and TRBJ2-7; 13 bases align to TRBD2. This TCR was recovered from a young man in good health. The sequenced sample consisted of blood. The CDR3 region has the DNA TGTGCCAGCAGTACCCGGACTAGCGGGAGAGACGAGCAGTACTTC. It is translated as CASSTRTSGRDEQYF.